Following are 2 T cell receptor beta chains from one sample sequenced in a study of blood T cell repertoires in COVID-19. Clones were read by immunoSEQ multiplex PCR, and TCRdb kept only the in-frame ones, dropping some. The repertoire has under 200,000 clones, 87% of them found once; the top ten carry roughly 21%. Sequenced input: peripheral blood. The receptors originated from a man aged 55 to 69 with active or convalescent COVID-19.

The chain links TRBV7-9 to TRBJ1-2; tentatively, D is TRBD1 (6 bases). Between the trimmed V and J ends, which lost 1 base and 7 bases, there was a span of 10 bases. Germline V gives CDR1 SEHNR, CDR2 FQNEAQ (reference sequence). The CDR3 loop spans 13 amino acids. CDR3 bases: TGTGCCAGCAGCTTAGAAGGCAGGGGTGGCTACACCTTC. This gives the protein CASSLEGRGGYTF.

The CDR3: CASSPGTGEYNEQFF. The CDR3 region has the DNA TGTGCCAGCAGTCCCGGGACAGGGGAATACAATGAGCAGTTCTTC. V gene TRBV27 combines with J gene TRBJ2-1; TRBD1 matches 10 bases. Unmatched junction bases numbered 5, after V lost 5 bases and J lost 4 bases. CDR1 is MNHEY and CDR2 is SMNVEV in the germline V gene (reference sequence). The CDR3 has 15 amino acids.